This entry lists 24 T cell receptor beta chains sequenced from one sample in a study of CD8 T cells in Susac syndrome. An input of about 0.5 to 1 ug of RNA was subjected to reverse transcription using random hexamers. One entry per CDR3 protein results from TCRdb running MiXCR on the immunoSEQ multiplex PCR reads. The sample consists of about 430,000 distinct CDR3 sequences, approximately 89% of them appearing once. Material: CD8+ T cells from PBMCs. The receptor source for this set is a human donor with multiple sclerosis.

The rearrangement joins TRBV27 to TRBJ2-7, with D possibly matching TRBD2 (6 bases). Germline values: CDR1 MNHEY, CDR2 SMNVEV (reference sequence). This CDR3 comprises 14 residues. Trimming pared 3 bases from V and 4 bases from J, leaving 13 bases between. Written as DNA, the CDR3 is TGTGCCAGCAGTTTTGGCGGAGGGAATTACGAGCAGTACTTC. It codes for CASSFGGGNYEQYF.

The chain links TRBV24-1 to TRBJ2-1, with 8 bases aligning to TRBD1. Germline CDR1 and CDR2: KGHDR and SFDVKD. This CDR3 is 16 amino acids long. The ends lost 2 bases at V and 7 bases at J; junction bases unmatched: 9. The CDR3 spells CATSDSDREDENEQFF. The CDR3 region has the DNA TGTGCCACCAGTGATTCGGACAGGGAGGACGAGAATGAGCAGTTCTTC.

This clonotype showed up just a few times. V usage is TRBV5-6 and J usage is TRBJ1-2; D remains unclear. The CDR3 consists of 14 residues. V lost 0 bases and J lost 0, with 6 bases in between. Germline V lookup: CDR1 SGHDT, CDR2 YYEEEE. The CDR3 nucleotides are TGTGCCAGCAGCTTGGCGGGGACTAACTATGGCTACACCTTC. Translated, it gives CASSLAGTNYGYTF.

This rearrangement joins TRBV6-1 to TRBJ2-2; 7 bases align to TRBD2. The CDR3 extends over 16 amino acids. The germline CDR1 and CDR2 sequences are MNHNS and SASEGT. V lost 7 bases and J lost 0; bases outside the gene matches: 8. The CDR3, as DNA: TGTGCCAGCATAGGGGCGGGGGATACGAACACCGGGGAGCTGTTTTTT. This translates into CASIGAGDTNTGELFF.

The chain has TRBV29-1 and TRBJ1-1; 12 nucleotides line up with TRBD1. This CDR3 has 13 amino acids. The germline V gene has CDR1 SQVTM and CDR2 ANQGSEA. V gave up 1 base and J gave up 6 bases; unmatched junction bases: 0. This chain's CDR3 is CSVEGDRGPEAFF. DNA of the CDR3: TGCAGCGTTGAAGGGGACAGGGGGCCTGAAGCTTTCTTT.

The CDR3 protein is CASEGPFNEQFF. The CDR3 DNA follows: TGTGCCAGCGAAGGGCCCTTCAATGAGCAGTTCTTC. The chain uses TRBV2 and TRBJ2-1, with D hard to call. Between the trimmed V and J ends, which lost 8 bases and 6 bases, there was a span of 11 bases. Looked up from germline, CDR1 is SNHLY and CDR2 is FYNNEI. The CDR3 loop spans 12 amino acids.

The genes are TRBV5-1 and TRBJ1-2, with 9 bases fitting TRBD1. The CDR3 is made up of 14 amino acids. Germline trimming cut 4 bases from V and 5 bases from J; bases unmatched to any gene: 6. Germline V gives CDR1 SGHRS, CDR2 YFSETQ. CDR3 DNA: TGCGCCAGCAGCCCCGGGACAGGGAATTATGGCTACACCTTC. Protein sequence: CASSPGTGNYGYTF. Full variable domain (rest looked up from reference TRBV5-1 and TRBJ1-2): KAGVTQTPRYLIKTRGQQVTLSCSPISGHRSVSWYQQTPGQGLQFLFEYFSETQRNKGNFPGRFSGRQFSNSRSEMNVSTLELGDSALYLCASSPGTGNYGYTFGSGTRLTVV.

This clonotype was counted a single time. The J gene is TRBJ2-1, the V gene TRBV27, with 7 bases matching TRBD2. The CDR3 runs to 14 residues. The germline V gene encodes CDR1 MNHEY and CDR2 SMNVEV (reference sequence). After removal of 2 bases from V and 7 bases from J, the junction contained 5 bases not matched to a gene. The DNA for the CDR3 is TGTGCCAGCAGTTTAGTGGGAGGGCGGAATGAGCAGTTCTTC. It translates to CASSLVGGRNEQFF.

The count of this clonotype is one. The chain has TRBV12-3 or TRBV12-4 and TRBJ1-1; a weak D match, TRBD1 (5 bases). Trimming took off 1 base at V and 9 bases at J, with 18 bases between the two ends. The CDR3 contains 15 residues. CDR3 bases: TGTGCCAGCAGTTTAGAAAGGGGTGAACAAAAGCAAGCTTTCTTT. It encodes CASSLERGEQKQAFF.

This chain uses TRBV3-1 with TRBJ1-1; weak D call: TRBD1 (6 bases). V was trimmed by 0 bases and J by 7 bases, leaving 15 bases between them. Germline V gene sequence: CDR1 LGHDT, CDR2 YNNKEL (reference sequence). CDR3 length: 15 amino acids. CDR3 nucleotide sequence: TGTGCCAGCAGCCAAGACGTCCCAGGGGTGGGTGAAGCTTTCTTT. Translating gives CASSQDVPGVGEAFF. Complete variable domain (other parts from reference TRBV3-1 and TRBJ1-1): DTAVSQTPKYLVTQMGNDKSIKCEQNLGHDTMYWYKQDSKKFLKIMFSYNNKELIINETVPNRFSPKSPDKAHLNLHINSLELGDSAVYFCASSQDVPGVGEAFFGQGTRLTVV.

The CDR3 sequence: CASSPGLAGNTIYF. In DNA form, the CDR3 reads TGCGCCAGCAGTCCGGGACTAGCTGGAAACACCATATATTTT. The chain employs TRBV5-1 and TRBJ1-3, with D tentatively TRBD1 (5 bases). This CDR3 is 14 amino acids long. V was cut by 5 bases and J by 2 bases, with 11 bases left in between. The germline V gene has CDR1 SGHRS and CDR2 YFSETQ.

The rearrangement links TRBV6-6 to TRBJ2-1, with 7 bases lining up with TRBD2. Unmatched junction bases numbered 4, after V lost 2 bases and J lost 0 bases. From germline, CDR1 is MNHNY and CDR2 SVGAGI (reference sequence). There are 16 residues in the CDR3. The CDR3, as DNA: TGTGCCAGCAGTTACAGCGGGAAGAGCTCCTACAATGAGCAGTTCTTC. It is translated as CASSYSGKSSYNEQFF.

The chain couples TRBV27 to TRBJ2-3, with D possibly being TRBD1 (6 bases). CDR1 is MNHEY, CDR2 SMNVEV, per germline (reference sequence). CDR3 length: 15 amino acids. V lost 5 bases and J 6 bases, leaving 18 bases between the germline ends. CDR3 in DNA: TGTGCCAGCAGTCCAGGGGTCCTTCCTGCGGATACGCAGTATTTT. This codes for CASSPGVLPADTQYF.

The chain employs TRBV20-1 and TRBJ1-2, with unresolved D. The V gene lost 3 bases and the J gene lost 0 bases, with 8 bases spanning the gap. The CDR3 length is 13 residues. Per germline, CDR1 DFQATT and CDR2 SNEGSKA (reference sequence). CDR3 bases: TGCAGTGCTAGGGATGAAGCTAACTATGGCTACACCTTC. This encodes CSARDEANYGYTF.

The chain employs TRBV2 and TRBJ2-1; TRBD2 matches 12 bases. The CDR3 contains 19 residues. The V gene end was trimmed by 8 bases and the J gene end by 2 bases; junction bases not matched to a gene: 16. The germline CDR1 and CDR2 sequences are SNHLY and FYNNEI. The CDR3 loop reads CASATSGGPSTPPYNEQFF. The CDR3 DNA follows: TGTGCCAGCGCCACTAGCGGGGGGCCATCAACCCCACCCTACAATGAGCAGTTCTTC.

This clonotype was recorded only once. In DNA form, the CDR3 reads TGTGCCAGCAGTTTTGAAAGGGAGGATACTGAAGCTTTCTTT. This codes for CASSFEREDTEAFF. The chain couples TRBV28 to TRBJ1-1; the D is unclear. Germline CDR1 and CDR2: MDHEN and SYDVKM. The V end was cut by 3 bases, the J end by 5 bases, with 13 bases between. This CDR3 region has 14 residues.

V gene TRBV29-1 combines with J gene TRBJ2-3, with D perhaps being TRBD1 or TRBD2 (5 bases each). V was clipped by 0 bases and J by 0 bases, with 10 bases between them. The length of the CDR3 is 15 residues. The V gene's germline CDR1 is SQVTM and CDR2 ANQGSEA. In DNA form, the CDR3 reads TGCAGCGTTGAAGATATAGGGGACAGCACAGATACGCAGTATTTT. This translates into CSVEDIGDSTDTQYF.

The chain joins TRBV27 to TRBJ1-1, with a possible D match to TRBD1 (5 bases). CDR1 and CDR2 from the germline V gene are MNHEY and SMNVEV (reference sequence). Trimming took off 4 bases at V and 0 bases at J, with 12 bases between the two ends. The CDR3 sequence is 15 residues long. The CDR3 loop reads CASSSRDRLNTEAFF. The CDR3 DNA follows: TGTGCCAGCAGTTCGCGGGACCGACTGAACACTGAAGCTTTCTTT.

The chain joins TRBV3-1 to TRBJ2-1, with a weak D call TRBD1 (5 bases). This CDR3 has 16 residues. The ends were cut back, 0 bases at V and 1 base at J, with 10 bases in the middle. CDR1 and CDR2 from the germline V gene are LGHDT and YNNKEL (reference sequence). The CDR3 coding sequence is TGTGCCAGCAGCCAAGAGGGGCAGGAGTCCTACAATGAGCAGTTCTTC. It encodes CASSQEGQESYNEQFF.

The gene calls are TRBV12-3 or TRBV12-4 and TRBJ1-3; perhaps TRBD1 as D (6 bases). The CDR3 consists of 15 residues. Trimming took 4 bases from V and 4 from J, leaving 14 bases between them. The CDR3 DNA is TGTGCCAGCAGTTCGGACAGTTTACCCGGAAACACCATATATTTT. This translates into CASSSDSLPGNTIYF.

The V call is TRBV19, the J call TRBJ2-3, with D maybe TRBD2 (7 bases). The germline V and J ends were trimmed by 7 bases and 6 bases, with 11 bases remaining between them. CDR1 is LNHDA, CDR2 SQIVND, per germline (reference sequence). This CDR3 has 12 residues. In DNA form, the CDR3 reads TGTGCCAGTACCGGGGGGCCGGATACGCAGTATTTT. This sequence encodes CASTGGPDTQYF.

In DNA, the CDR3 is TGTGCCAGCAGTTCAGGGGCAGGGGGATCGACTGAAGCTTTCTTT. This gives the protein CASSSGAGGSTEAFF. The chain couples TRBV27 to TRBJ1-1, with 7 bases aligning to TRBD1. This CDR3 comprises 15 residues. Germline V lookup: CDR1 MNHEY, CDR2 SMNVEV (reference sequence). V trimming: 4 bases; J trimming: 5 bases; junction bases outside the gene matches: 10.

The rearrangement uses TRBV4-1 and TRBJ2-7; a weak D match, TRBD2 (8 bases). CDR1 is MGHRA, CDR2 YSYEKL, per germline. The V end was cut by 4 bases, the J end by 5 bases, with 18 bases between. This CDR3 contains 15 residues. CDR3 DNA: TGCGCCAGCAGCCGTCGGGAGGGGGCTCGGGACGAGCAGTACTTC. Translated: CASSRREGARDEQYF.

This rearrangement joins TRBV28 to TRBJ2-7; a possible D gene is TRBD1 (6 bases). Trimming pared 10 bases from V and 1 base from J, leaving 14 bases between. CDR3 size: 13 residues. The germline gives CDR1 MDHEN, CDR2 SYDVKM. CDR3: CATSTGISYEQYF. In nucleotides, the CDR3 is TGTGCCACCTCAACAGGGATATCCTACGAGCAGTACTTC.